The source of this T cell receptor (beta chain) is a study of T cell changes during pregnancy in multiple sclerosis. The CDR3 has 16 amino acids. Germline values: CDR1 MDHEN, CDR2 SYDVKM. V lost 5 bases to trimming and J lost 3 bases; unmatched junction nucleotides: 11. Repertoires were generated with immunoSEQ multiplex PCR, while TCRdb's copy carries only in-frame clones and drops some. The data hold around 88,000 clones, with 80% to 95% observed a single time. J is TRBJ2-7 and V is TRBV28, with 9 bases that match TRBD2. This sequence originates from a female donor with multiple sclerosis, enrolled in a pregnancy study. Specimen: peripheral blood, collected in the first trimester of pregnancy. CDR3 in amino acids: CASSLSTSGTYYEQYF. Written as DNA, the CDR3 is TGTGCCAGCAGTCTATCGACTAGCGGCACTTACTACGAGCAGTACTTC. The full variable domain, its missing parts supplied by reference TRBV28 and TRBJ2-7, is DVKVTQSSRYLVKRTGEKVFLECVQDMDHENMFWYRQDPGLGLRLIYFSYDVKMKEKGDIPEGYSVSREKKERFSLILESASTNQTSMYLCASSLSTSGTYYEQYFGPGTRLTVT.